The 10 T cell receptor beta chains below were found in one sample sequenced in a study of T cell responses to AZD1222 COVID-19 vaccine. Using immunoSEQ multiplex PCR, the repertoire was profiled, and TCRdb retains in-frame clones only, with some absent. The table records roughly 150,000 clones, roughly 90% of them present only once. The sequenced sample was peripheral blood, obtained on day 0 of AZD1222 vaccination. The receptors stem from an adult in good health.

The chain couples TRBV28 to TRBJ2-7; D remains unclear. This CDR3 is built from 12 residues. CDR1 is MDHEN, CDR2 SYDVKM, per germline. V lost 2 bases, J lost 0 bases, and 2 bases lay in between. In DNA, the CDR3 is TGTGCCAGCAGTTTAAACTCCTACGAGCAGTACTTC. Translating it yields CASSLNSYEQYF.

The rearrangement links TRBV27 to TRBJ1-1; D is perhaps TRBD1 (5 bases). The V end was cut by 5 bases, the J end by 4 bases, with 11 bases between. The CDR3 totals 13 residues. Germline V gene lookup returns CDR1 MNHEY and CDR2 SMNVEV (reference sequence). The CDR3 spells CASSPWGSTEAFF. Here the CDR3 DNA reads TGTGCCAGCAGTCCTTGGGGGAGCACTGAAGCTTTCTTT.

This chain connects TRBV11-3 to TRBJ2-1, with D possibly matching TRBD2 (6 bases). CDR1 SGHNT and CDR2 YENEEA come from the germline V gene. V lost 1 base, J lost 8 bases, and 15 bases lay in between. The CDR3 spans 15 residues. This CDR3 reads CASSLGPLGSHEQFF. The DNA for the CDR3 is TGTGCCAGCAGCTTAGGCCCCCTCGGGAGCCATGAGCAGTTCTTC.

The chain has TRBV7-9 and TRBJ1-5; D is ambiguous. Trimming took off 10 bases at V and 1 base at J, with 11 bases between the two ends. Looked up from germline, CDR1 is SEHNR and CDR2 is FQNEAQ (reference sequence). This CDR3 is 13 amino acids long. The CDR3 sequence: CATQSGSNQPQHF. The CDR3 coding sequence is TGTGCCACACAGTCGGGGAGCAATCAGCCCCAGCATTTT.

CDR3 protein: CASGSLAVLEFF. The CDR3 DNA follows: TGTGCCAGCGGGTCCCTAGCGGTCCTGGAGTTCTTC. This rearrangement joins TRBV2 to TRBJ2-1; 7 bases match TRBD2. Per the germline V gene, CDR1 is SNHLY and CDR2 is FYNNEI. Germline trimming cut 8 bases from V and 14 bases from J; bases unmatched to any gene: 12. CDR3 length: 12 residues.

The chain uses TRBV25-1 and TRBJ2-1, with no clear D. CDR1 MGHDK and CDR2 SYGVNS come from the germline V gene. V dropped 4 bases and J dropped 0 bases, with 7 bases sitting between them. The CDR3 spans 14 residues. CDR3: CASSGESSYNEQFF. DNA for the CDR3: TGTGCCAGCAGTGGAGAGAGCTCCTACAATGAGCAGTTCTTC.

The CDR3 is CASSLAHTYEQYF. The CDR3, as DNA: TGTGCCAGCAGCTTAGCCCATACGTACGAGCAGTACTTC. This rearrangement joins TRBV7-2 to TRBJ2-7; D not certain. The germline gives CDR1 SGHTA, CDR2 FQGNSA. The V end was cut by 0 bases, the J end by 4 bases, with 7 bases between. The CDR3 length is 13 residues.

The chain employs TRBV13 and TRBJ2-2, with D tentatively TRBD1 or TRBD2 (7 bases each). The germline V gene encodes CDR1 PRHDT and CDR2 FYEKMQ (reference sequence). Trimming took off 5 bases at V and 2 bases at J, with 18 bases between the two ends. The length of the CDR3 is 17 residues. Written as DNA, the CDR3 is TGTGCCAGCAGCCTCCAGGGGGGAGGGCCTAACACCGGGGAGCTGTTTTTT. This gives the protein CASSLQGGGPNTGELFF.

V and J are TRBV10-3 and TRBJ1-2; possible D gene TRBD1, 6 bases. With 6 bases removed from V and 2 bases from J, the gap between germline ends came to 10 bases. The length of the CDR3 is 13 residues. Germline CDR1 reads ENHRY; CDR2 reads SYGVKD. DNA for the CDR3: TGTGCCATCAGCCGACAGGAGAACTATGGCTACACCTTC. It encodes CAISRQENYGYTF.

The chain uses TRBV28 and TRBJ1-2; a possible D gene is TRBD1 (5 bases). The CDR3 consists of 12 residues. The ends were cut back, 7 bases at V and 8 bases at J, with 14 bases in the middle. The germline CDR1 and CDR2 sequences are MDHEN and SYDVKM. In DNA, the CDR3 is TGTGCCAGCAATTCTGGGGCGTACGGCTACACCTTC. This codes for CASNSGAYGYTF.